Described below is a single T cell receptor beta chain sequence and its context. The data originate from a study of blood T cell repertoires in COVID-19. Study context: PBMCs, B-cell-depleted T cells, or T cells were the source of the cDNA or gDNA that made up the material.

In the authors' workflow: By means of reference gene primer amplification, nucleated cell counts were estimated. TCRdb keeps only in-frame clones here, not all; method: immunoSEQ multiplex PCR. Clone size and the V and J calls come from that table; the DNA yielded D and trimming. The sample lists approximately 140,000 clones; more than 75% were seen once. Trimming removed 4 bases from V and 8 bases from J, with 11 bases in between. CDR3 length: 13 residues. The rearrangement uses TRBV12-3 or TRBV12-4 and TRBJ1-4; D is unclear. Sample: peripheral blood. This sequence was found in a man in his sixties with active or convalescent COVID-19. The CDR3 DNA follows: TGTGCCAGCAGTTGGCGGGGTTTCGAAAAACTGTTTTTT. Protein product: CASSWRGFEKLFF.